Shown below are 3 T cell receptor beta chains from a single sample sequenced in a study of blood T cell repertoires in COVID-19. Generated by immunoSEQ multiplex PCR, the TCRdb table keeps only in-frame clones and is missing some. The sample shows 200,000 to 250,000 clones, roughly four fifths of them seen only once. Sequencing was performed on peripheral blood. The receptors were sampled from a woman of 80 years or more with COVID-19, enrolled during active disease.

The rearrangement links TRBV5-1 to TRBJ2-7; tentatively, D is TRBD2 (6 bases). Trimming took 5 bases from V and 5 from J, leaving 11 bases between them. Per germline, CDR1 SGHRS and CDR2 YFSETQ. The CDR3 is 12 amino acids. CDR3 sequence: CASSRGTDEQYF. CDR3 bases: TGCGCCAGCAGTCGCGGGACTGACGAGCAGTACTTC.

Only one count was recorded for this clone. The chain couples TRBV11-2 to TRBJ2-5; the D gene is possibly TRBD2 (6 bases). The CDR3 loop spans 15 amino acids. The V and J ends lost 2 bases and 2 bases respectively, with 12 bases between them. Per the germline V gene, CDR1 is SGHAT and CDR2 is FQNNGV. This chain's CDR3 is CASSLWGTPQETQYF. Here the CDR3 DNA reads TGTGCCAGCAGCTTATGGGGGACTCCTCAAGAGACCCAGTACTTC.

This clone has only one observation. J is TRBJ1-5 and V is TRBV6-5; D is unresolved. Germline lookup yields CDR1 MNHEY and CDR2 SVGAGI. Trimming took off 6 bases at V and 6 bases at J, with 9 bases between the two ends. This CDR3 is built from 12 residues. CDR3 in amino acids: CASRRVRQPQHF. CDR3 coding DNA: TGTGCCAGCAGGAGGGTCCGTCAGCCCCAGCATTTT.